Presented here are 10 T cell receptor beta chains from one specimen sequenced in a study of T cells after posttransplantation cyclophosphamide. Assay used: immunoSEQ multiplex PCR; TCRdb lists only in-frame clones, some missing. The profile shows about 53,000 clones, just over 85% of them singletons. Input material: PBMCs. These receptors were collected from a man aged 30-40 years with a blood cancer, CMV-positive, and with a related stem cell donor.

The chain is built from TRBV18 and TRBJ2-7, with a weak D call TRBD2 (5 bases). The CDR3 totals 13 residues. Trimming left V 3 bases short and J 2 bases short, with 8 bases between. Per germline, CDR1 KGHSH and CDR2 LQKENI. CDR3 DNA: TGTGCCAGCTCACCCGGACTCGCCTACGAGCAGTACTTC. Protein product: CASSPGLAYEQYF.

The chain is built from TRBV11-3 and TRBJ2-7; TRBD1 aligns across 7 bases. The CDR3 runs to 15 residues. The trim removed 3 bases at V and 3 bases at J, leaving 8 bases unmatched. The germline V gene encodes CDR1 SGHNT and CDR2 YENEEA. DNA for the CDR3: TGTGCCAGCAGCTTCCGCCGGGACAGAGGCTACGAGCAGTACTTC. The encoded protein is CASSFRRDRGYEQYF.

The chain combines TRBV28 with TRBJ2-7; D gene ambiguous. V lost 6 bases and J lost 4, with 19 bases in between. The CDR3 loop spans 15 amino acids. Germline assignment: CDR1 MDHEN and CDR2 SYDVKM. The CDR3 here is CASSAPTLTGYEQYF. The CDR3 region has the DNA TGTGCCAGCAGCGCCCCAACTTTAACGGGTTACGAGCAGTACTTC.

This chain connects TRBV9 to TRBJ2-7; TRBD1 might be the D (6 bases). Germline V lookup: CDR1 SGDLS, CDR2 YYNGEE. The CDR3 is made up of 13 amino acids. V dropped 3 bases and J dropped 7 bases, with 14 bases sitting between them. The CDR3 loop is CASSDRVRGEQYF. CDR3 nucleotides: TGTGCCAGCAGCGACAGGGTTAGAGGGGAGCAGTACTTC.

This chain connects TRBV19 to TRBJ2-7, with 7 nucleotides matching TRBD1. This CDR3 is 16 amino acids long. CDR1 and CDR2 (germline): LNHDA, SQIVND (reference sequence). V dropped 3 bases and J dropped 2; count of bases not matched to a gene: 10. The CDR3 protein is CASSIGTGAITYEQYF. The CDR3 DNA sequence: TGTGCCAGTAGTATCGGCACAGGGGCCATAACCTACGAGCAGTACTTC.

The chain recombines TRBV28 with TRBJ1-6, with D possibly being TRBD1 (5 bases). Trimming removed 8 bases at V and 2 bases at J, with 13 bases between. Germline CDR1 reads MDHEN; CDR2 reads SYDVKM. This CDR3 is 15 amino acids long. CDR3 nucleotides: TGTGCCAGCGACAGCTCCCTTCCCTATAATTCACCCCTCCACTTT. It specifies CASDSSLPYNSPLHF.

The chain has TRBV4-2 and TRBJ2-2; TRBD2 matches at 10 bases. This CDR3 comprises 18 residues. CDR1 and CDR2 (germline): LGHNA, YNFKEQ. J was trimmed by 6 bases and V by 1 base; bases with no gene match: 11. The CDR3 DNA reads TGTGCCAGCAGCCAAGGACTAGCGGGTGAGGGGTCGGCCGGGGAGCTGTTTTTT. Its protein product is CASSQGLAGEGSAGELFF.

This clone was picked up one time. This chain uses TRBV28 with TRBJ1-2; 7 bases map to TRBD1. V lost 3 bases and J lost 2; bases outside the gene matches: 0. The germline V gene encodes CDR1 MDHEN and CDR2 SYDVKM. This CDR3 contains 13 residues. The CDR3 bases are TGTGCCAGCAGTTTGGACAGGAACTATGGCTACACCTTC. Translated: CASSLDRNYGYTF.

The chain employs TRBV29-1 and TRBJ2-1, with D perhaps matching TRBD2 (5 bases). V gave up 3 bases and J gave up 0 bases, with 9 bases separating them. Germline loops: CDR1 SQVTM, CDR2 ANQGSEA. The CDR3 contains 14 residues. Here the CDR3 reads CSVDEGSSYNEQFF. The CDR3, as DNA: TGCAGCGTTGATGAGGGCAGCTCCTACAATGAGCAGTTCTTC.

The chain is built from TRBV27 and TRBJ1-5, with 7 nucleotides matching TRBD1. The V gene's germline CDR1 is MNHEY and CDR2 SMNVEV (reference sequence). The ends lost 4 bases at V and 7 bases at J; junction bases unmatched: 10. This CDR3 comprises 15 residues. CDR3 protein: CASSSLGTVDQPQHF. CDR3 DNA: TGTGCCAGCAGTTCCCTCGGGACAGTAGACCAGCCCCAGCATTTT.